This paragraph covers one T cell receptor beta chain sequence. The data belong to a study of blood T cell repertoires in COVID-19. V lost 1 base, J lost 4 bases, and 5 bases stayed unmatched. The CDR3 covers 15 residues. From germline, CDR1 is SNHLY and CDR2 FYNNEI. In the study's own analysis: Nucleated cell number was recorded as an estimate derived from reference gene primer amplification. Assay used: immunoSEQ multiplex PCR; TCRdb lists only in-frame clones, some missing. V, J and clone size are taken as reported in that table, and D and trimming were inferred from the DNA itself. The sample consists of some 60,000 clones, over 75% of them appearing once.

The clonotype was recovered from a man in his forties or fifties with acute or convalescent COVID-19. The sequenced sample consisted of peripheral blood. The chain uses TRBV2 and TRBJ2-7; 9 bases fit TRBD1. CDR3 coding DNA: TGTGCCAGCAGTGAAGAAACAGGGGGCGCGTACGAGCAGTACTTC. Its translation is CASSEETGGAYEQYF.